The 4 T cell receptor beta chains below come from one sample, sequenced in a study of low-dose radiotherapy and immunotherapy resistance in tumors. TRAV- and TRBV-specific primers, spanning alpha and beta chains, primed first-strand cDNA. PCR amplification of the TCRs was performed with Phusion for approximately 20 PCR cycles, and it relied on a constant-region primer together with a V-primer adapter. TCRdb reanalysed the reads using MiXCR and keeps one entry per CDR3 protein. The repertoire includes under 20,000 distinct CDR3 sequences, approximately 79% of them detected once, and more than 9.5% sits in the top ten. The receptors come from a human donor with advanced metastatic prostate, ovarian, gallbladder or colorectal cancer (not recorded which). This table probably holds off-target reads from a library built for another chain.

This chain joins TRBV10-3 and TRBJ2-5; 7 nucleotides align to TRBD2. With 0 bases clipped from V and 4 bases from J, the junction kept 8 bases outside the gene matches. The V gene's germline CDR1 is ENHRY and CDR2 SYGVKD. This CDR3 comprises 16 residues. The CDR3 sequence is CAISESGFGGRETQYF. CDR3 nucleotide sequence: TGTGCCATCAGTGAGTCGGGTTTCGGCGGGAGAGAGACCCAGTACTTC.

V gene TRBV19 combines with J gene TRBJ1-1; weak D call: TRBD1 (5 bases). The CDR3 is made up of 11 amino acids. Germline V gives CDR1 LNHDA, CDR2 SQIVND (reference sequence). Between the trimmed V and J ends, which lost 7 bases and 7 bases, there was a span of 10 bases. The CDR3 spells CASTAGVEAFF. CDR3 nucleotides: TGTGCCAGTACCGCGGGGGTTGAAGCTTTCTTT.

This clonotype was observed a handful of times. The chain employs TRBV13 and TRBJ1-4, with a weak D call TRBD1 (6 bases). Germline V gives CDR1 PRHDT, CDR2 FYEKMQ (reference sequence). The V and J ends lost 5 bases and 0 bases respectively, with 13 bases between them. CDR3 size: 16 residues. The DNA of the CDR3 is TGTGCCAGCAGCCCTCGCGGACAGCCAACTAATGAAAAACTGTTTTTT. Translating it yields CASSPRGQPTNEKLFF. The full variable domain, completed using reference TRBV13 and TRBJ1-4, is AAGVIQSPRHLIKEKRETATLKCYPIPRHDTVYWYQQGPGQDPQFLISFYEKMQSDKGSIPDRFSAQQFSDYHSELNMSSLELGDSALYFCASSPRGQPTNEKLFFGSGTQLSVL.

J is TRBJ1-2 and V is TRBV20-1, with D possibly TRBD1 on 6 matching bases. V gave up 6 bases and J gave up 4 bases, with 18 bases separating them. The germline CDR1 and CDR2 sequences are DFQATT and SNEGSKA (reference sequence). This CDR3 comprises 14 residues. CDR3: CSANRQGIGYGYTF. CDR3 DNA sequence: TGCAGTGCCAACCGCCAGGGGATCGGCTATGGCTACACCTTC.